A selection of T cell receptor beta chains follows, all from one sample in a study of T cell responses to AZD1222 COVID-19 vaccine. Repertoires were generated with immunoSEQ multiplex PCR, while TCRdb's copy carries only in-frame clones and drops some. The table has approximately 90,000 clones, 91% seen once. The starting material was peripheral blood, obtained on day 0 of AZD1222 vaccination. These receptor sequences come from an adult in good health. Both conserved end residues are part of each CDR3. The order of the fields is V gene, J gene, clone size, D gene, CDR3 DNA, CDR3 protein. A D gene is named only where the DNA matches it firmly. Clone size, where shown, is once, few, many, or a class for clones that have expanded.

v_call: TRBV18; j_call: TRBJ1-2; clone_size: NA; d_call: TRBD1; cdr3_nt: TGTGCCAGCTCACCCTTGACAGGGATGGACTATGGCTACACCTTC; cdr3_aa: CASSPLTGMDYGYTF
v_call: TRBV19; j_call: TRBJ2-7; clone_size: NA; d_call: TRBD2; cdr3_nt: TGTGCCAGTAGGCGAGGGACTAGCGGGCTGAGCTCCTACGAGCAGTACTTC; cdr3_aa: CASRRGTSGLSSYEQYF
v_call: TRBV9; j_call: TRBJ1-2; clone_size: NA; d_call: TRBD1; cdr3_nt: TGTGCCAGCAGCCCGCCACAGGGGGCGATGGCTGGCTACACCTTC; cdr3_aa: CASSPPQGAMAGYTF
v_call: TRBV2; j_call: TRBJ1-6; clone_size: NA; d_call: NA; cdr3_nt: TGTGCCAGCAGTTCCGGGACATCCGGTTCACCCCTCCACTTT; cdr3_aa: CASSSGTSGSPLHF
v_call: TRBV29-1; j_call: TRBJ2-5; clone_size: NA; d_call: NA; cdr3_nt: TGCAGCGGACAGCCGGGGGCTGGCGAGACCCAGTACTTC; cdr3_aa: CSGQPGAGETQYF
v_call: TRBV11-3; j_call: TRBJ2-2; clone_size: NA; d_call: NA; cdr3_nt: TGTGCCAGCAGCTTGTTCTCTGGGGACACCGGGGAGCTGTTTTTT; cdr3_aa: CASSLFSGDTGELFF
v_call: TRBV5-1; j_call: TRBJ2-1; clone_size: NA; d_call: TRBD2; cdr3_nt: TGCGCCAGCCGAATAGCGGGAGGGAATCTCAATGAGCAGTTCTTC; cdr3_aa: CASRIAGGNLNEQFF
v_call: TRBV27; j_call: TRBJ2-3; clone_size: NA; d_call: TRBD2; cdr3_nt: TGTGCCAGCAGTTTGTTAGCGGGAGCAGATACGCAGTATTTT; cdr3_aa: CASSLLAGADTQYF
v_call: TRBV19; j_call: TRBJ2-7; clone_size: NA; d_call: NA; cdr3_nt: TGTGCCAGTACCTCTGGGCGGTCGTCCTCCGAGCAGTACTTC; cdr3_aa: CASTSGRSSSEQYF
v_call: TRBV13; j_call: TRBJ1-1; clone_size: once; d_call: NA; cdr3_nt: TGTGCCAGCAGCTTGGGACGTCACACTGAAGCTTTCTTT; cdr3_aa: CASSLGRHTEAFF
v_call: TRBV27; j_call: TRBJ1-2; clone_size: NA; d_call: NA; cdr3_nt: TGTGCCAGCAGTACCAGGGAGCTCTATGGCTACACCTTC; cdr3_aa: CASSTRELYGYTF
v_call: TRBV28; j_call: TRBJ2-7; clone_size: NA; d_call: TRBD2; cdr3_nt: TGTGCCAGCAGCCGCGGGGGATCGCTCTACGAGCAGTACTTC; cdr3_aa: CASSRGGSLYEQYF
v_call: TRBV7-2; j_call: TRBJ1-1; clone_size: NA; d_call: TRBD1; cdr3_nt: TGTGCCAGCAGCTCGCGGACAGGGGATGAGACTGAAGCTTTCTTT; cdr3_aa: CASSSRTGDETEAFF
v_call: TRBV12-3/TRBV12-4; j_call: TRBJ2-1; clone_size: NA; d_call: NA; cdr3_nt: TGTGCCAGCAGCTCAATACAGGGCCCTGAGCAGTTCTTC; cdr3_aa: CASSSIQGPEQFF
v_call: TRBV5-1; j_call: TRBJ2-2; clone_size: NA; d_call: TRBD2; cdr3_nt: TGCGCCAGCAGCTTGGAACTAGCGACAGCGAACACCGGGGAGCTGTTTTTT; cdr3_aa: CASSLELATANTGELFF
v_call: TRBV30; j_call: TRBJ2-1; clone_size: NA; d_call: NA; cdr3_nt: TGTGCCTGGAATATTGGCGGTGAGCAGTTCTTC; cdr3_aa: CAWNIGGEQFF
v_call: TRBV3-1/TRBV3-2; j_call: TRBJ2-1; clone_size: NA; d_call: NA; cdr3_nt: TGTGCCAGCAGCCAAGATCTTAGGAGCTCCTACAATGAGCAGTTCTTC; cdr3_aa: CASSQDLRSSYNEQFF
v_call: TRBV7-3; j_call: TRBJ2-7; clone_size: NA; d_call: TRBD2; cdr3_nt: TGTGCCAGCAGCTTTCTGCTAGCGGGGGGCCCCTACGAGCAGTACTTC; cdr3_aa: CASSFLLAGGPYEQYF
v_call: TRBV7-8; j_call: TRBJ2-7; clone_size: NA; d_call: TRBD1; cdr3_nt: TGTGCCAGCAGCTTAGATCAGGGGGCGGACGAGCAGTACTTC; cdr3_aa: CASSLDQGADEQYF
v_call: TRBV6-5; j_call: TRBJ1-2; clone_size: NA; d_call: TRBD1; cdr3_nt: TGTGCCAGCAGTTACGGACAGGGGACCGGCTACACCTTC; cdr3_aa: CASSYGQGTGYTF
v_call: TRBV5-1; j_call: TRBJ1-4; clone_size: NA; d_call: NA; cdr3_nt: TGCGCCAGCAGCTTGGTAGGGGCGAATAATGAAAAACTGTTTTTT; cdr3_aa: CASSLVGANNEKLFF
v_call: TRBV19; j_call: TRBJ2-7; clone_size: NA; d_call: NA; cdr3_nt: TGTGCCAGTAGTCCCGGGGGACGGGGTGCCTACGAGCAGTACTTC; cdr3_aa: CASSPGGRGAYEQYF
v_call: TRBV7-3; j_call: TRBJ1-1; clone_size: NA; d_call: NA; cdr3_nt: TGTGCCAGCAGCTTACAGGGGACGGTTAACCTGAACACTGAAGCTTTCTTT; cdr3_aa: CASSLQGTVNLNTEAFF
v_call: TRBV9; j_call: TRBJ2-4; clone_size: NA; d_call: NA; cdr3_nt: TGTGCCAGCAGCAGCGGCAGCCTAGCCAAAAACATTCAGTACTTC; cdr3_aa: CASSSGSLAKNIQYF
v_call: TRBV9; j_call: TRBJ2-7; clone_size: NA; d_call: TRBD1; cdr3_nt: TGTGCCAGCAGCCACTCAATAACCAGGACAGGCCCCACGGAGCAGTACTTC; cdr3_aa: CASSHSITRTGPTEQYF
v_call: TRBV7-2; j_call: TRBJ1-6; clone_size: NA; d_call: NA; cdr3_nt: TGTGCCAGCAGCTTATATACGCCCGATTCACCCCTCCACTTT; cdr3_aa: CASSLYTPDSPLHF
v_call: TRBV4-2; j_call: TRBJ1-1; clone_size: NA; d_call: NA; cdr3_nt: TGTGCCAGCAGCCAAGTCGGAGGGACTGAAGCTTTCTTT; cdr3_aa: CASSQVGGTEAFF